This T cell receptor (beta chain) was sequenced in a study of blood T cells in healthy people across ages. Trimming shortened V by 1 base and J by 1 base, and 10 bases separated the two germline ends. The CDR3 totals 15 residues. A second PCR, run for roughly 7 to 12 cycles, used a sample-barcoded 5' primer plus a J-beta primer mix. MiXCR was run by TCRdb on the 5' RACE reads, yielding one entry per CDR3 protein. The data contain 790,000 or so distinct CDR3 sequences, around 50% of them singletons. General study points: Long-lived donors carried more naive CD4+ cells and greater diversity than aged donors. No conclusive comparison of naive versus antigen-experienced cells was possible with unsorted PBMCs.

Of note for this clonotype: Its antigen is as yet unknown.

The TCR was taken from a man older than 75 in good health. Sequenced material: blood. This chain links TRBV12-3 or TRBV12-4 with TRBJ2-5; no clear D gene. The CDR3 DNA is TGTGCCAGCAGTTTAGACAGACCCGTCCAAGAGACCCAGTACTTC. This gives the protein CASSLDRPVQETQYF.